This T cell receptor beta chain was found in a study of tissue T cells after allogeneic stem cell transplantation. Findings and limits, study-wide: TCR repertoires tracked anatomic similarity, regardless of disease or transplant status.

Specified time point: mouse harvest day 7 after allogeneic transplant. Each mouse received 10^7 T-cell-depleted marrow cells plus 10^6 splenic CD5+ T cells by tail vein. B6 (H2b) cells into BALB/c (H2d) mice; tissues taken at day 7 or 14. Germline V gene sequence: CDR1 KGHPV, CDR2 FQNQEV (reference sequence). Between the trimmed V and J ends, which lost 3 bases and 4 bases, there was a span of 9 bases. The length of the CDR3 is 14 residues. With respect to this clone: Antigen specificity is unknown. Gene names are mouse gene names. The CDR3 end lies 1 residue beyond the end of the read and is filled in from the germline J gene.

Some clones are missing from TCRdb's copy, which holds only in-frame ones; the method was immunoSEQ multiplex PCR. The sample records thousands of clones, 40% to 45% being singletons. The sequencing input was skin. This TCR was sampled from a female BALB/c mouse given C57BL/6 T cells with graft-versus-host disease after an allogeneic hematopoietic cell transplant. This chain joins TRBV26 and TRBJ2-2; tentatively, D is TRBD2 (7 bases). The CDR3 bases that were read are TGTGCCAGCAGTCTTTGGGGGGCCACCGGGCAGCTCTAC. As protein: CASSLWGATGQLY. From start to end, the CDR3 is CASSLWGATGQLYF.